The T cell receptor beta chain under discussion was sequenced for a study of naive and memory T cell subsets. The beta constant-region primer was an equimolar mix of two oligonucleotides covering TRBC1 and TRBC2. Four rounds of PCR amplified the ligated cDNA using nested alpha and beta constant-region primers plus SP2. An oligonucleotide with the SP2 primer and a 12-nucleotide UMI was ligated to the cDNA 3' end. Using its own MiXCR run on the UMI-ligation and nested PCR reads, TCRdb lists one record per CDR3 protein. This table holds approximately 150,000 distinct CDR3 sequences, over 20% found once. Sequential positive selection took CD4 T cells first, then CD8 T cells. The CDR3 contains 18 residues. Germline V gene data show CDR1 as LGHDT and CDR2 as YNNKEL (reference sequence). After removal of 5 bases from V and 2 bases from J, the junction contained 10 bases not matched to a gene. Study-wide findings and caveats: Findings for naive and memory subsets could not be checked against ground truth. A few larger clonotypes appeared in naive repertoires, especially CD8, possibly memory cells re-expressing CD45RA. Over 85% of naive TCR sequences appeared only once, unlike memory subsets.

This clonotype was observed a few times. Its specificity is unknown. Input material: naive CD4+ T cells from blood. V gene TRBV3-1 combines with J gene TRBJ2-7, with 15 bases that match TRBD2. The sequence came from a human donor in good health. This chain's CDR3 is CASSGWTSGRAGAYEQYF. CDR3 DNA: TGTGCCAGCAGCGGATGGACTAGCGGGAGGGCCGGGGCCTACGAGCAGTACTTC.